These 29 T cell receptor beta chains were sequenced from one sample in a study of esophageal squamous cell carcinoma under preoperative chemotherapy. Time point denoted: after preoperative PTX-NDP chemotherapy. One entry per CDR3 protein results from TCRdb running MiXCR on the PCR reads. The top ten hold 23% of the sample, which has 30,000 or so distinct CDR3 sequences, around 50% seen once. Sampling was carried out from a patient given preoperative chemotherapy. The receptors originated from a human donor with esophageal squamous cell carcinoma. The donor label of this sample is uncertain.

The J gene is TRBJ2-4, the V gene TRBV7-8; 8 bases line up with TRBD2. With V trimmed by 5 bases and J by 13 bases, 19 bases remained unmatched. The CDR3 totals 16 residues. The germline V gene encodes CDR1 SGHVS and CDR2 FQNEAQ. The CDR3 spells CASSNLARGARDTQYF. CDR3 sequence (DNA): TGTGCCAGCAGCAACCTGGCGCGGGGGGCCAGAGATACGCAGTACTTC.

As regards this clonotype: An end of the junction differs from the germline gene, which may be a read error. The rearrangement uses TRBV7-8 and TRBJ2-2, with D possibly being TRBD1 (5 bases). Germline loops: CDR1 SGHVS, CDR2 FQNEAQ. The CDR3 is made up of 16 amino acids. The CDR3 DNA reads as TGTGCCAGCAGCCGCCTCCAGGCGGCAAACACAGGTAAGCTGTATTTT. Its protein is CASSRLQAANTGKLYF.

In its sample, this clonotype was seen many times. The V call is TRBV27, the J call TRBJ2-1; the D call may be TRBD1 or TRBD2 (5 bases each). Germline V gives CDR1 MNHEY, CDR2 SMNVEV (reference sequence). Trimming took 5 bases from V and 7 from J, leaving 18 bases between them. The CDR3 runs to 15 residues. CDR3 sequence (DNA): TGTGCCAGCAGTCCCCGTGGGGACCGACCAAATGAGCAGTTCTTC. Amino acid sequence: CASSPRGDRPNEQFF.

This clonotype was recorded at least ten times. This chain joins TRBV6-1 and TRBJ2-3; possibly TRBD2 for D (6 bases). Deletions cut 2 bases from V and 2 bases from J, with 11 bases between. CDR3 size: 15 residues. CDR1 is MNHNS, CDR2 SASEGT, per germline. The CDR3 region has the DNA TGTGCCAGCAGTGAATATGGGACTCTCACAGATACGCAGTATTTT. It specifies CASSEYGTLTDTQYF.

This chain uses TRBV7-6 with TRBJ2-3; a possible D gene is TRBD2 (6 bases). Germline values: CDR1 SGHVS, CDR2 FNYEAQ. V dropped 11 bases and J dropped 7 bases, with 25 bases sitting between them. The CDR3 runs 15 residues. CDR3 coding DNA: TGTGCCCGCATCTTAGGGCCGGGAGCCAAAAATACGCAGTATTTT. Its protein product is CARILGPGAKNTQYF.

A word on this clonotype: One end of the junction is discordant with germline, which a read error may explain. The V gene is TRBV7-8, the J gene TRBJ2-3; a possible D gene is TRBD2 (7 bases). Per the germline V gene, CDR1 is SGHVS and CDR2 is FQNEAQ. The CDR3 has 15 residues. The CDR3 bases are TGTGCCGGGAGCTTAGGGGGGGGGGGGCCAGAGACGCAGTATTTC. Translated, it gives CAGSLGGGGPETQYF.

The V and J genes are TRBV12-3 or TRBV12-4 and TRBJ2-1; 8 bases match TRBD2. The junction had 14 bases not matched to a gene; V was cut back by 6 bases and J by 7 bases. The CDR3 loop spans 16 amino acids. CDR3 sequence: CASRMGAAGGRNEQFF. In nucleotides, the CDR3 is TGTGCCAGCAGGATGGGAGCGGCGGGAGGCAGGAATGAGCAGTTCTTC.

This clonotype has only a few counts. Germline and junction disagree at one end, which may indicate a read error. This chain connects TRBV7-8 to TRBJ2-3, with 8 bases matching TRBD2. The CDR3 consists of 16 residues. CDR1 SGHVS and CDR2 FQNEAQ come from the germline V gene. For the CDR3, the DNA is TGTGCCAGCAGCAACCTGGCGCGGGGGGCCGGTAACACGCAGTATTTC. It is translated as CASSNLARGAGNTQYF.

This clonotype was counted only a few times. V is TRBV7-8 and J is TRBJ2-1; the D gene could be TRBD1 or TRBD2 (5 bases each). This CDR3 has 15 amino acids. Looked up from germline, CDR1 is SGHVS and CDR2 is FQNEAQ. V was clipped by 6 bases and J by 7 bases, with 19 bases between them. This CDR3 reads CASSPGIKGTNEQFF. CDR3 DNA: TGTGCCAGCAGTCCCGGAATAAAAGGGACGAATGAGCAGTTCTTC.

This clonotype has ten or more counts. The V and J genes are TRBV7-3 and TRBJ1-2; 8 positions match TRBD1. Germline V gene sequence: CDR1 SGHTA, CDR2 FQGTGA. V dropped 6 bases and J dropped 4; count of bases not matched to a gene: 4. The CDR3 is made up of 13 amino acids. The CDR3 nucleotides read TGTGCCAGCAGTAACGACAGGGGCTATGGCTACACCTTC. It is translated as CASSNDRGYGYTF.

With regard to this clonotype: A read error may account for a junction end that differs from germline. The chain joins TRBV12-5 to TRBJ2-3; TRBD2 matches at 9 bases. Germline values: CDR1 LGHNT, CDR2 FRNRAP. CDR3 size: 20 residues. The CDR3 sequence: CASGLAETTDGRGGTETQYF. As DNA, the CDR3 is TGTGCTAGTGGTTTGGCCGAAACAACGGACGGGCGGGGGGGCACAGAGACCCAGTATTTC.

As to this clonotype: A junction boundary mismatches the germline segment, possibly from a read error. This chain uses TRBV7-2 with TRBJ2-5; 10 bases line up with TRBD2. The CDR3 is 17 residues long. Per the germline V gene, CDR1 is SGHTA and CDR2 is FQGNSA. The CDR3 region is CASSYRTSGRGPDTQYF. CDR3 in DNA: TGTGCCAGCAGCTACCGGACTAGCGGCCGGGGCCCAGATACCCAGTATTTC.

This clonotype has just one count. This sequence joins TRBV7-2 and TRBJ2-3; weak D call: TRBD2 (7 bases). The J call may be faulty, since TRBJ2-7 better matches the DNA end. Germline CDR1 and CDR2: SGHTA and FQGNSA. CDR3 length equals 15 residues. The CDR3 nucleotides are TGTGCCGGGGGGGAAGGGGGGGGGGACCCAGAGACGCAGTACTTC. This encodes CAGGEGGGDPETQYF.

With respect to this clonotype: The conserved closing phenylalanine or tryptophan is absent in this CDR3, likely reflecting a read error. Because the CDR3's place on the DNA is in doubt, the DNA is left out and the CDR3 is given as listed by TCRdb. This chain connects TRBV7-2 to TRBJ2-5; TRBD2, the table's D call, was not compared with the DNA. Inclusive of both ends, the CDR3 amounts to 17 amino acids. Germline CDR1 reads SGHTA; CDR2 reads FQGNSA. This CDR3 is CASSLGGSSGGEATQLS.

Notes on this clonotype: Mismatch with germline at one junction end may stem from a read error. CDR3 coding DNA: TGTGCTAGCAGCTCGCTAGCGGGGGGCTTTGAAGAGTCCTGGTACTTC. It is translated as CASSSLAGGFEESWYF. The rearrangement links TRBV7-7 to TRBJ2-5; TRBD2 aligns across 11 bases. This CDR3 contains 16 residues. Germline V gene data show CDR1 as SSHAT and CDR2 as FNYEAQ (reference sequence).

The rearrangement uses TRBV6-1 and TRBJ2-4, with D unresolved. TRBJ2-5 matches the DNA end more closely, so the J call is doubtful. Germline CDR1 and CDR2: MNHNS and SASEGT. The CDR3 has 14 residues. CDR3 sequence reads: CASSVGSGQETQYF. In nucleotides, the CDR3 is TGTGCCAGCAGTGTAGGGTCAGGCCAAGAGACCCAGTACTTC.

The V gene is TRBV7-2, the J gene TRBJ2-4, with D possibly called TRBD1 or TRBD2 (5 bases each). This CDR3 spans 14 amino acids. Germline values: CDR1 SGHTA, CDR2 FQGNSA. DNA of the CDR3: TGTGCGGGGAGCCGGGGCCGTGACAAAGAGACTCAGTACTTC. Protein product: CAGSRGRDKETQYF.

This clonotype was detected only a few times. The J gene is TRBJ2-3, the V gene TRBV25-1; D remains unclear. Trimming took 2 bases from V and 0 from J, leaving 12 bases between them. The germline V gene has CDR1 MGHDK and CDR2 SYGVNS. The CDR3 covers 16 residues. The CDR3 spells CASSEHSDGSTDTQYF. The CDR3 DNA sequence: TGTGCCAGCAGTGAACACTCGGACGGAAGCACAGATACGCAGTATTTT.

This clonotype occurred many times. The chain uses TRBV14 and TRBJ1-1; no firm D call. CDR3 length: 13 amino acids. The V gene's germline CDR1 is SGHDN and CDR2 FVKESK. V lost 4 bases and J lost 4, with 10 bases in between. For the CDR3, the DNA is TGTGCCAGCAGCCGGTTTAGGGCCACTGAAGCTTTCTTT. Protein sequence: CASSRFRATEAFF.

The chain couples TRBV7-9 to TRBJ2-7; 7 bases agree with TRBD1. In germline, CDR1 is SEHNR, CDR2 FQNEAQ (reference sequence). Trimming cost V 5 bases and J 7 bases; bases outside gene matches: 8. The CDR3 loop spans 13 amino acids. CDR3 protein: CASSLGQAREQYF. The CDR3 nucleotides read TGTGCCAGCAGCCTCGGACAGGCGAGGGAGCAGTACTTC. Filled out from reference TRBV7-9 and TRBJ2-7, the complete variable domain reads DTGVSQNPRHKITKRGQNVTFRCDPISEHNRLYWYRQTLGQGPEFLTYFQNEAQLEKSRLLSDRFSAERPKGSFSTLEIQRTEQGDSAMYLCASSLGQAREQYFGPGTRLTVT.

The V gene is TRBV7-3, the J gene TRBJ2-5; TRBD2 matches at 7 bases. Germline CDR1 is SGHTA and CDR2 is FQGTGA. The junction had 20 bases not matched to a gene; V was cut back by 5 bases and J by 8 bases. The CDR3 loop spans 17 amino acids. The CDR3 spells CASSAGPGGGDPDTQYF. The CDR3 DNA follows: TGTGCCAGCAGCGCGGGGCCTGGGGGGGGGGACCCAGATACCCAGTACTTC.

The CDR3 reads CASSMWGLSKNIQYF. In nucleotides, the CDR3 is TGTGCCAGCAGCATGTGGGGACTTTCCAAAAACATTCAGTACTTC. The genes are TRBV7-2 and TRBJ2-4, with D perhaps matching TRBD2 (6 bases). The V end was cut by 5 bases, the J end by 2 bases, with 13 bases between. Germline values: CDR1 SGHTA, CDR2 FQGNSA. This CDR3 region has 15 residues. Full variable domain (remainder filled in from reference TRBV7-2 and TRBJ2-4): GAGVSQSPSNKVTEKGKDVELRCDPISGHTALYWYRQSLGQGLEFLIYFQGNSAPDKSGLPSDRFSAERTGGSVSTLTIQRTQQEDSAVYLCASSMWGLSKNIQYFGAGTRLSVL.

The chain couples TRBV7-3 to TRBJ2-5; 8 bases align to TRBD2. There are 17 residues in the CDR3. The junction had 17 bases not matched to a gene; V was cut back by 3 bases and J by 8 bases. Germline CDR1 reads SGHTA; CDR2 reads FQGTGA. For the CDR3, the DNA is TGTGCCAGCAGCTTCATACCGGCGGGAGGTGACAAAAACACCCAGTACTTC. Encoded protein: CASSFIPAGGDKNTQYF.

The V gene is TRBV7-6, the J gene TRBJ2-7; D is unclear. Germline assignment: CDR1 SGHVS and CDR2 FNYEAQ. The length of the CDR3 is 12 residues. Trimming removed 5 bases at V and 6 bases at J, with 11 bases between. The CDR3 DNA reads TGTGCCAGCAGCCAGTTGTCAGGCGAGCAGTACTTC. It is translated as CASSQLSGEQYF.

A note on this clonotype: One junction end does not reproduce the germline sequence, and a read error may be involved. This chain links TRBV7-3 with TRBJ2-3; D may correspond to TRBD1 or TRBD2 (5 bases each). CDR1 and CDR2 from the germline V gene are SGHTA and FQGTGA. The CDR3 is 13 residues long. The CDR3: CATGLCTYNTQYF. The DNA of the CDR3 is TGTGCCACGGGGCTGTGTACCTACAACACGCAGTATTTC.

This clonotype was detected only a few times. This chain connects TRBV7-2 to TRBJ2-5; 10 positions agree with TRBD2. Germline CDR1 and CDR2: SGHTA and FQGNSA. Trimming removed 4 bases from V and 5 bases from J; junction bases left unmatched: 7. The length of the CDR3 is 15 residues. CDR3 sequence (DNA): TGTGCCAGCAGCTGGGCTACGACTAGCGGGGAGACCCAGTACTTC. Amino acid sequence: CASSWATTSGETQYF.

V gene TRBV5-5 combines with J gene TRBJ2-3; 9 positions agree with TRBD2. The ends lost 2 bases at V and 5 bases at J; junction bases unmatched: 9. The CDR3 sequence is 16 residues long. Germline assignment: CDR1 SGHKS and CDR2 YYEKEE (reference sequence). This CDR3 is CASSLSGSGGQDTQYF. CDR3 nucleotide sequence: TGTGCCAGCAGCTTAAGTGGTAGCGGGGGCCAAGATACGCAGTATTTT. Variable domain in full (rest from reference TRBV5-5 and TRBJ2-3): DAGVTQSPTHLIKTRGQQVTLRCSPISGHKSVSWYQQVLGQGPQFIFQYYEKEERGRGNFPDRFSARQFPNYSSELNVNALLLGDSALYLCASSLSGSGGQDTQYFGPGTRLTVL.

A note on this clonotype: Mismatch with germline at one junction end may stem from a read error. J is TRBJ2-5 and V is TRBV7-2; 8 bases are a match to TRBD2. The CDR3 has 16 residues. The germline gives CDR1 SGHTA, CDR2 FQGNSA. The CDR3 DNA is TGTGCCAGCAGCTCTGGGCGGGGGGCGGCTCGGGCGTCCCGACTCTTC. Translating gives CASSSGRGAARASRLF.

Comment on this clonotype: In this CDR3 the conserved last residue, phenylalanine or tryptophan, is missing, so a read error is likely. V usage is TRBV7-9 and J usage is TRBJ2-1, with D perhaps given as TRBD1 or TRBD2 (7 bases each). This CDR3 is built from 20 residues. Trimming removed 7 bases from V and 6 bases from J, with 34 bases in between. CDR1 is SEHNR and CDR2 is FQNEAQ in the germline V gene (reference sequence). The CDR3 is CASTLTTGLVGGNQANEQFL. The CDR3 DNA is TGTGCCAGCACCTTGACGACAGGGCTTGTCGGGGGGAATCAAGCCAATGAGCAGTTCTTA.